Sequencing of this TCR beta chain was carried out in a study of blood T cell repertoires in COVID-19. In the authors' methods: From reference gene primer amplification, estimates of nucleated cell counts were derived. TCRdb's copy holds only in-frame clones and misses some; the assay was immunoSEQ multiplex PCR. The D gene and trimming were derived from the DNA, and the V and J assignments and clone size from that table. The sample gives about 130,000 clones, approximately 81% of which show up once; about 40% is in the top ten. Material: peripheral blood. The sequence derives from a man aged 35 to 55 with active or convalescent COVID-19.

The CDR3 here is CASSEGTPIIHEQFF. CDR3 nucleotide sequence: TGTGCCAGCAGCGAGGGAACCCCTATCATCCATGAGCAGTTCTTC. The genes are TRBV6-5 and TRBJ2-1; D may be TRBD2 (5 bases). This CDR3 region has 15 residues. From germline, CDR1 is MNHEY and CDR2 SVGAGI. V was shortened by 6 bases and J by 8 bases, with 20 bases between the two germline ends.